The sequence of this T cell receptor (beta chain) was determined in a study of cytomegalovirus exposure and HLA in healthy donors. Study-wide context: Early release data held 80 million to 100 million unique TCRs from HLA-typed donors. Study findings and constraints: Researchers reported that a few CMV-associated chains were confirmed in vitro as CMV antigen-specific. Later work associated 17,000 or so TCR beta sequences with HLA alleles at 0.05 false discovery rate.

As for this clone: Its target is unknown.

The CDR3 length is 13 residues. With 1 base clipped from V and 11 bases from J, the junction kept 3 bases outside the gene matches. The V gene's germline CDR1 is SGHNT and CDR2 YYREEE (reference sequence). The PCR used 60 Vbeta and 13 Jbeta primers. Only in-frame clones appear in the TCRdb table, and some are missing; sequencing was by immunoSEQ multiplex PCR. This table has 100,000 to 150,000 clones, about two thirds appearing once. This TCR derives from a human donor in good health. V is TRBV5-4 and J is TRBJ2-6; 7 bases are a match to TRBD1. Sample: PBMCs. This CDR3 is CASSLTGDDVLTF. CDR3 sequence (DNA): TGTGCCAGCAGCTTGACAGGGGACGACGTCCTGACTTTC.